Included here is one T cell receptor beta chain sequence, with context. This entry comes from a study of technical replicates of blood from several donors. The CDR3 covers 14 residues. The V end lost 5 bases, the J end lost 6 bases, and 15 bases lay between the germline ends. Germline-derived CDR1 and CDR2 are SGHTA and FQGTGA. The repertoire was sequenced with immunoSEQ multiplex PCR; TCRdb's copy has only in-frame clones and lacks some. The sample contains approximately 99,000 clones, 96% of which appear only once. The sequencing sample was made of T cells isolated from PBMCs. The receptor was isolated from a human donor in good health. The rearrangement uses TRBV7-3 and TRBJ2-3; possible D gene TRBD2, 5 bases. DNA for the CDR3: TGTGCCAGCAGCACAACCGGGGTCCGGGATACGCAGTATTTT. This codes for CASSTTGVRDTQYF.